These T cell receptor beta chains were read from a single sample in a study of post-analysis software for immune sequencing data. In TCRdb, the PCR reads were re-called with MiXCR into one record per CDR3 protein. The data contain 380,000 or so distinct CDR3 sequences, roughly 35% of them singletons. The sample taken for sequencing was blood. All receptors derive from a girl aged 10 to 17 with multiple sclerosis. The CDR3 runs from the conserved cysteine through the conserved F or W. D genes are given only for firm matches. Clone size appears in some rows only: once, few, many, or a class for an expanded clone.

v_call: TRBV9
d_call: -
clone_size: few
j_call: TRBJ2-7
cdr3_nt: TGTGCCAGCAGCGTAGCCCTGAGCTCCTACGAGCAGTACTTC
cdr3_aa: CASSVALSSYEQYF

v_call: TRBV5-6
d_call: -
clone_size: few
j_call: TRBJ2-5
cdr3_nt: TGTGCCAGCAGCTTGCCGGGGAGGATGCAAGAGACCCAGTACTTC
cdr3_aa: CASSLPGRMQETQYF

v_call: TRBV7-2
d_call: TRBD1
clone_size: few
j_call: TRBJ2-3
cdr3_nt: TGTGCCAGCAGCTTATCATACAGGGGAACAGATACGCAGTATTTT
cdr3_aa: CASSLSYRGTDTQYF

v_call: TRBV7-6
d_call: TRBD2
clone_size: -
j_call: TRBJ2-7
cdr3_nt: TGTGCCAGCAGTAGACTAGCGGGGGACCAAAGATCCCCGGGACGGCAGTACTTC
cdr3_aa: CASSRLAGDQRSPGRQYF

v_call: TRBV7-7
d_call: -
clone_size: -
j_call: TRBJ2-3
cdr3_nt: TGTGCTAGCAGCCCCCGGTCGGGGGCAGATACGCAGTATTTT
cdr3_aa: CASSPRSGADTQYF

v_call: TRBV20-1
d_call: -
clone_size: -
j_call: TRBJ1-5
cdr3_nt: TGCAGTGCCCCTCCGGCGGATAGCAATCAGCCCCAGCATTTT
cdr3_aa: CSAPPADSNQPQHF

v_call: TRBV5-6
d_call: -
clone_size: few
j_call: TRBJ2-6
cdr3_nt: TGTGCCAGCAGCTCCCCAGAGCGGCGGTACTCTGGGGCCAACGTCCTGACTTTC
cdr3_aa: CASSSPERRYSGANVLTF

v_call: TRBV7-9
d_call: -
clone_size: few
j_call: TRBJ1-5
cdr3_nt: TGTGCCAGCAGCACGGGGGGTCAGCCCCAGCATTTT
cdr3_aa: CASSTGGQPQHF

v_call: TRBV4-3
d_call: -
clone_size: -
j_call: TRBJ2-1
cdr3_nt: TGCGCCAGCAGCCAGGGGGTAAGACACTACAATGAGCAGTTCTTC
cdr3_aa: CASSQGVRHYNEQFF

v_call: TRBV28
d_call: -
clone_size: few
j_call: TRBJ2-7
cdr3_nt: TGTGCCAGCAGTTTTGCCTTGGCGTCCGAGCAGTACTTC
cdr3_aa: CASSFALASEQYF

v_call: TRBV18
d_call: TRBD1
clone_size: -
j_call: TRBJ1-2
cdr3_nt: TGTGCCAGCTCACTTGGGACAGGGGGCGGAGGCTACACCTTC
cdr3_aa: CASSLGTGGGGYTF

v_call: TRBV12-3/TRBV12-4
d_call: -
clone_size: -
j_call: TRBJ1-4
cdr3_nt: TGTGCCAGCAGGCCAGGGGTTAATGAAAAACTTTTTTTT
cdr3_aa: CASRPGVNEKLFF

v_call: TRBV9
d_call: TRBD2
clone_size: -
j_call: TRBJ2-3
cdr3_nt: TGTGCCAGCAGCTCTCGACTTCGGGGGGGTACAGATACGCAGTATTTT
cdr3_aa: CASSSRLRGGTDTQYF

v_call: TRBV12-3/TRBV12-4
d_call: -
clone_size: few
j_call: TRBJ2-7
cdr3_nt: TGTGCCAGCAGTTTAGCTCGGGGGCGTCGGGAGCAGTACTTC
cdr3_aa: CASSLARGRREQYF

v_call: TRBV12-3/TRBV12-4
d_call: -
clone_size: -
j_call: TRBJ1-2
cdr3_nt: TGTGCCAGCAGTTTCGGGGGCGCAGGCTATGGCTACACCTTC
cdr3_aa: CASSFGGAGYGYTF

v_call: TRBV11-2
d_call: -
clone_size: -
j_call: TRBJ2-3
cdr3_nt: TGTGCCAGCAGCTACCCTAGCACAGATACGCAGTATTTT
cdr3_aa: CASSYPSTDTQYF

v_call: TRBV11-3
d_call: -
clone_size: -
j_call: TRBJ2-2
cdr3_nt: TGTGCCAGCAGCTCCTCGCAGGGGGAGCTGTTTTTT
cdr3_aa: CASSSSQGELFF

v_call: TRBV7-6
d_call: TRBD1
clone_size: -
j_call: TRBJ2-1
cdr3_nt: TGTGCCAGCAGCTTAGGACTCGGGACAGGGGGGGACAATGAGCAGTTCTTC
cdr3_aa: CASSLGLGTGGDNEQFF

v_call: TRBV20-1
d_call: -
clone_size: few
j_call: TRBJ2-1
cdr3_nt: TGCAGTCCTCTCGCGGAGTCATACAATGAGCAGTTCTTC
cdr3_aa: CSPLAESYNEQFF

v_call: TRBV24-1
d_call: TRBD1
clone_size: -
j_call: TRBJ1-4
cdr3_nt: TGTGCCACCAGCAAGGGACAGAGTGCAACTAATGAAAAACTGTTTTTT
cdr3_aa: CATSKGQSATNEKLFF

v_call: TRBV24-1
d_call: TRBD1
clone_size: -
j_call: TRBJ1-2
cdr3_nt: TGTGCCACCAGTGATTTGCAAATCGGGGACAGGGGGCGCCGTGGCTACACCTTC
cdr3_aa: CATSDLQIGDRGRRGYTF

v_call: TRBV20-1
d_call: TRBD1
clone_size: -
j_call: TRBJ1-2
cdr3_nt: TGCAGCGCCGACGGGGACAGAGAATCCAACTATGACTACACCTTC
cdr3_aa: CSADGDRESNYDYTF

v_call: TRBV10-3
d_call: TRBD1
clone_size: -
j_call: TRBJ1-1
cdr3_nt: TGTGCCATCAGTGGTGCTTACAGGGGGGAATCCACTGAAGCTTTCTTT
cdr3_aa: CAISGAYRGESTEAFF

v_call: TRBV10-3
d_call: -
clone_size: -
j_call: TRBJ1-2
cdr3_nt: TGTGCCATCAGTGATGGGGACTATGGCTACACCTTC
cdr3_aa: CAISDGDYGYTF

v_call: TRBV7-2
d_call: -
clone_size: -
j_call: TRBJ2-1
cdr3_nt: TGTGCCAGCAGCTTAGGGGCTGGCCATGAGCAGTTCTTC
cdr3_aa: CASSLGAGHEQFF

v_call: TRBV11-2
d_call: TRBD1
clone_size: -
j_call: TRBJ1-4
cdr3_nt: TGTGCCAGCAGCTTAATGACAGGGGGCCATTATGGGAAACTGTTTTTT
cdr3_aa: CASSLMTGGHYGKLFF

v_call: TRBV13
d_call: -
clone_size: -
j_call: TRBJ1-2
cdr3_nt: TGTGCCAGCAGCTTAAGGACAGCCCAGCTTCACTATGGCTACACCTTC
cdr3_aa: CASSLRTAQLHYGYTF

v_call: TRBV4-2
d_call: TRBD2
clone_size: few
j_call: TRBJ2-1
cdr3_nt: TGTGCCAGCAGCCCTGCGTCCGGACTAGTTTTAGATGAGCAGTTCTTC
cdr3_aa: CASSPASGLVLDEQFF